Below, 4 T cell receptor beta chains from the same sample are listed, as sequenced in a study of CD8+CD57+ T cells in acquired aplastic anemia. For CDR3 and TCR beta VDJ profiling, genomic DNA was the template used. Using its own MiXCR run on the reads, TCRdb lists one record per CDR3 protein. Of some 180,000 distinct CDR3 sequences in the sample, less than 55% were seen once. What was sequenced was sorted CD4+, CD8+, or CD8+CD57+ T cells (not recorded which) from PBMCs. Source of these receptors: a human donor in good health.

This clonotype was observed at least ten times. The chain recombines TRBV4-1 with TRBJ2-7; TRBD2 matches 11 bases. The CDR3 runs to 15 residues. The J segment lost 6 bases and the V segment lost 4 bases, leaving 8 bases of the junction unmatched. Germline CDR1 MGHRA, CDR2 YSYEKL. The CDR3 nucleotides read TGCGCCAGCAGCCTCGGTAGCGGGAGGGAAACCGAGCAGTACTTC. It codes for CASSLGSGRETEQYF.

V usage is TRBV20-1 and J usage is TRBJ1-1; no clear D. The CDR3 spans 10 residues. V lost 6 bases to trimming and J lost 0 bases, with 2 bases between them. Germline CDR1 and CDR2: DFQATT and SNEGSKA (reference sequence). In nucleotides, the CDR3 is TGCAGTGCATTGAACACTGAAGCTTTCTTT. Its translation: CSALNTEAFF.

In this sample, this clonotype turned up many times. The rearrangement links TRBV5-4 to TRBJ2-3; 11 nucleotides align to TRBD2. The junction had 5 bases not matched to a gene; V was cut back by 3 bases and J by 2 bases. The germline V gene has CDR1 SGHNT and CDR2 YYREEE (reference sequence). This CDR3 comprises 16 residues. The CDR3 DNA follows: TGTGCCAGCAGCTCCGGACTAGCGGGTCCCACAGATACGCAGTATTTT. Translating gives CASSSGLAGPTDTQYF.

The CDR3 loop is CASSLMASTDTQYF. The DNA of the CDR3 is TGTGCCAGCAGCTTAATGGCCAGCACAGATACGCAGTATTTT. The chain couples TRBV7-2 to TRBJ2-3; D is undetermined. Germline CDR1 and CDR2: SGHTA and FQGNSA. The CDR3 extends over 14 amino acids. V gave up 2 bases and J gave up 0 bases, with 6 bases separating them. The full variable domain, its missing parts supplied by reference TRBV7-2 and TRBJ2-3, is GAGVSQSPSNKVTEKGKDVELRCDPISGHTALYWYRQSLGQGLEFLIYFQGNSAPDKSGLPSDRFSAERTGGSVSTLTIQRTQQEDSAVYLCASSLMASTDTQYFGPGTRLTVL.